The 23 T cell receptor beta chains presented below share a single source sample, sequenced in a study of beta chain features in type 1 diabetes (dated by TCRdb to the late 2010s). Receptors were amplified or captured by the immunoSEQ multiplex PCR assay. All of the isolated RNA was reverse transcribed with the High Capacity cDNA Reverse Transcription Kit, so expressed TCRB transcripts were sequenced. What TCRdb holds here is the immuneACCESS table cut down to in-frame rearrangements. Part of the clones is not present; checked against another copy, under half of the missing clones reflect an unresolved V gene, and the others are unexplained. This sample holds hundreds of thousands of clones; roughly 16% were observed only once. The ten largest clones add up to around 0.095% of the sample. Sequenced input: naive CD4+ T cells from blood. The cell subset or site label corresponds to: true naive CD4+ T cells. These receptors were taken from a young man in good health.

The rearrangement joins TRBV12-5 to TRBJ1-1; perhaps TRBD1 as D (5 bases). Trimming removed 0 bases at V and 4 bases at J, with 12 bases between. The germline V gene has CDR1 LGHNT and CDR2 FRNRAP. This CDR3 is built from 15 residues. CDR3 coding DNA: TGTGCTAGTGGTTTGGTGTTGGGGACGACCACTGAAGCTTTCTTT. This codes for CASGLVLGTTTEAFF.

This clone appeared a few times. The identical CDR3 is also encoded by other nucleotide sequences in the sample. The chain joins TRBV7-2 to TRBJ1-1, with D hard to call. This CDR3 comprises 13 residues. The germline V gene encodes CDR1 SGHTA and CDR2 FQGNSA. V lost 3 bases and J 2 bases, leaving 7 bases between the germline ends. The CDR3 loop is CASSLGSNTEAFF. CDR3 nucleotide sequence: TGTGCCAGCAGCTTGGGAAGTAACACTGAAGCTTTCTTT.

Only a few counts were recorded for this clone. The CDR3 loop is CAIGRGNSPLHF. The CDR3 DNA reads as TGTGCCATCGGGAGGGGTAATTCACCCCTCCACTTT. This chain joins TRBV10-3 and TRBJ1-6, with D perhaps matching TRBD1 (5 bases). V dropped 8 bases and J dropped 6 bases, with 8 bases sitting between them. Per germline, CDR1 ENHRY and CDR2 SYGVKD. The CDR3 runs to 12 residues.

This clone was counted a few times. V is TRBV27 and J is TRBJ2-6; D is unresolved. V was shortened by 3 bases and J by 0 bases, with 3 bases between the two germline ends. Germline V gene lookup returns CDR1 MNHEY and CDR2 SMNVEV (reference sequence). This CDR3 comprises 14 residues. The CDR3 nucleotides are TGTGCCAGCAGTTTTTCCTCTGGGGCCAACGTCCTGACTTTC. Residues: CASSFSSGANVLTF. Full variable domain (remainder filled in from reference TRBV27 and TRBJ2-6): EAQVTQNPRYLITVTGKKLTVTCSQNMNHEYMSWYRQDPGLGLRQIYYSMNVEVTDKGDVPEGYKVSRKEKRNFPLILESPSPNQTSLYFCASSFSSGANVLTFGAGSRLTVL.

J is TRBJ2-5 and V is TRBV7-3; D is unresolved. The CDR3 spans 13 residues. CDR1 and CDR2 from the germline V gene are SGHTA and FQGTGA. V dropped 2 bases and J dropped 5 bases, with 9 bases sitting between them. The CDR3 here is CASSLVGMETQYF. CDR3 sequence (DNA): TGTGCCAGCAGCTTAGTTGGGATGGAGACCCAGTACTTC.

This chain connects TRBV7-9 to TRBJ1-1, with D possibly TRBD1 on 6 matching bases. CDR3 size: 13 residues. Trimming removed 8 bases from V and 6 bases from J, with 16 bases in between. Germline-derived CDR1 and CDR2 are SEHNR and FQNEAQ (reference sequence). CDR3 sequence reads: CASERDRNAEAFF. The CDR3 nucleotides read TGTGCCAGCGAGAGAGACAGGAATGCTGAAGCTTTCTTT. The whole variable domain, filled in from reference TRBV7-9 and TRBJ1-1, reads DTGVSQNPRHKITKRGQNVTFRCDPISEHNRLYWYRQTLGQGPEFLTYFQNEAQLEKSRLLSDRFSAERPKGSFSTLEIQRTEQGDSAMYLCASERDRNAEAFFGQGTRLTVV.

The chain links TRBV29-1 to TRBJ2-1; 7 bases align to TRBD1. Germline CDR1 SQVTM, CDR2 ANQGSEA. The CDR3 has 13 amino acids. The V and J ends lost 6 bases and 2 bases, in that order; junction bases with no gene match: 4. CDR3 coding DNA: TGCAGCGTCGACAGGGTAGCCTACAATGAGCAGTTCTTC. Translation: CSVDRVAYNEQFF.

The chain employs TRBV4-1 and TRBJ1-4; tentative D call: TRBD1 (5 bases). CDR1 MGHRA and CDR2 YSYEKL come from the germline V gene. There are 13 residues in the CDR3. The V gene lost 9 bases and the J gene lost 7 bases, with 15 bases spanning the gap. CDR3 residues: CARGRLMGEKLFF. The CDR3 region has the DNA TGCGCCAGGGGACGGCTGATGGGTGAAAAACTGTTTTTT.

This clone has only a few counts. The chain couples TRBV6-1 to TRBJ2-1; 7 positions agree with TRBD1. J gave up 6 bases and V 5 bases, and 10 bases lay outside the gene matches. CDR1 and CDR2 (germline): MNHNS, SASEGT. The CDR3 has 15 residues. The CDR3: CASSPGTAYPNEQFF. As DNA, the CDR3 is TGTGCCAGCAGTCCCGGGACAGCCTACCCCAATGAGCAGTTCTTC.

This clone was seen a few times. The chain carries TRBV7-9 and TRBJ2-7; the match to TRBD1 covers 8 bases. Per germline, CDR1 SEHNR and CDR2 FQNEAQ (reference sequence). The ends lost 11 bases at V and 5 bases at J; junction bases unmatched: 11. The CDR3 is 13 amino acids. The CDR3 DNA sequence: TGTGCCGAAGGCGGAGACAGGGGTAACGAGCAGTACTTC. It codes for CAEGGDRGNEQYF.

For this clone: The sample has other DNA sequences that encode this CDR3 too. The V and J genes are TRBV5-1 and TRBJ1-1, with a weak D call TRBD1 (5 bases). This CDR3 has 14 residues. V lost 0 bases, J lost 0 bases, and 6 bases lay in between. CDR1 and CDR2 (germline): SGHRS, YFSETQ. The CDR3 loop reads CASSLEGLNTEAFF. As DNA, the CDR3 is TGCGCCAGCAGCTTGGAGGGGCTGAACACTGAAGCTTTCTTT.

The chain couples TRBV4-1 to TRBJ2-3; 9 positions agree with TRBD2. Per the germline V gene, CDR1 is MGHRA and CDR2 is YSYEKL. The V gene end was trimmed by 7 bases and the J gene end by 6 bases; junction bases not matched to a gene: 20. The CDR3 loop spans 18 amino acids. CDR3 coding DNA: TGCGCCAGCACCCCCCTCCCCCCCCGACTAGCGGTCCGGGATACGCAGTATTTT. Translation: CASTPLPPRLAVRDTQYF.

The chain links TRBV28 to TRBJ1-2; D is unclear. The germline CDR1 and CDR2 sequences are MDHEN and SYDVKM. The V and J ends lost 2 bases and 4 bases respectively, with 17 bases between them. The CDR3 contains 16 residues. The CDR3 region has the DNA TGTGCCAGCAGTTTAGGTTTTGAGGGTAATGGCTATGGCTACACCTTC. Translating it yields CASSLGFEGNGYGYTF.

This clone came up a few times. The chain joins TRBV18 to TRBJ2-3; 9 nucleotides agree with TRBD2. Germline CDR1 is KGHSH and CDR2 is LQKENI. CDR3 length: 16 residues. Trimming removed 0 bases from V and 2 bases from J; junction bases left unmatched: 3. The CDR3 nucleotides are TGTGCCAGCTCACCACCGGGCGGGGGGGCCACAGATACGCAGTATTTT. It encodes CASSPPGGGATDTQYF.

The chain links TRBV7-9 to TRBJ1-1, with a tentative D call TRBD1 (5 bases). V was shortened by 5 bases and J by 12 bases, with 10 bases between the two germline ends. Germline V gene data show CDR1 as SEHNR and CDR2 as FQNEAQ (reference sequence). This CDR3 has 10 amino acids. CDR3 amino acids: CASSPQAPFF. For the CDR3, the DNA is TGTGCCAGCAGCCCACAGGCGCCTTTCTTT.

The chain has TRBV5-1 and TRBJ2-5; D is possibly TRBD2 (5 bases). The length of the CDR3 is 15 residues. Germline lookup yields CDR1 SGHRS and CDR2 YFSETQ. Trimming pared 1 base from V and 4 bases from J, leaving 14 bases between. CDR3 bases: TGCGCCAGCAGCTTGTATAAGGGAGTATCAGAGACCCAGTACTTC. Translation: CASSLYKGVSETQYF.

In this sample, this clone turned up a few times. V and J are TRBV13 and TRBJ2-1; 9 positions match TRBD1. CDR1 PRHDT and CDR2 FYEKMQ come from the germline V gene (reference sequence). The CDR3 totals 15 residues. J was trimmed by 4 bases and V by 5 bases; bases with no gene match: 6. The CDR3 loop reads CASSLRQGGYNEQFF. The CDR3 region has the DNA TGTGCCAGCAGCCTCCGACAGGGGGGGTACAATGAGCAGTTCTTC. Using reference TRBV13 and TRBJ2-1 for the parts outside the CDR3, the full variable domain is AAGVIQSPRHLIKEKRETATLKCYPIPRHDTVYWYQQGPGQDPQFLISFYEKMQSDKGSIPDRFSAQQFSDYHSELNMSSLELGDSALYFCASSLRQGGYNEQFFGPGTRLTVL.

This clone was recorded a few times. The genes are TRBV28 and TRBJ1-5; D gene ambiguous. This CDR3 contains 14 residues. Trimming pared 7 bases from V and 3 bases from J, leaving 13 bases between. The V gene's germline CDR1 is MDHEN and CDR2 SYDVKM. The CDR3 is CASNFGGINQPQHF. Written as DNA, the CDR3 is TGTGCCAGCAATTTCGGCGGTATCAATCAGCCCCAGCATTTT.

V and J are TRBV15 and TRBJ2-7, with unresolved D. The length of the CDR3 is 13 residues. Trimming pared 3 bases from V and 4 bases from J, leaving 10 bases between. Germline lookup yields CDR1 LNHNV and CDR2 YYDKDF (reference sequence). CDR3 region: CATSRGPAYEQYF. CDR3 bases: TGTGCCACCAGCAGGGGCCCAGCGTACGAGCAGTACTTC.

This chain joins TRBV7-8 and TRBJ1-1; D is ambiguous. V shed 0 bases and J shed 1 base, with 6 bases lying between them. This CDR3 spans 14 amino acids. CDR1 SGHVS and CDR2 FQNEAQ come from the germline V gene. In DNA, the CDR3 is TGTGCCAGCAGCTTAGCAGGTCCGAACACTGAAGCTTTCTTT. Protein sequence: CASSLAGPNTEAFF. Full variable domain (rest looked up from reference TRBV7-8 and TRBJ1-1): GAGVSQSPRYKVAKRGQDVALRCDPISGHVSLFWYQQALGQGPEFLTYFQNEAQLDKSGLPSDRFFAERPEGSVSTLKIQRTQQEDSAVYLCASSLAGPNTEAFFGQGTRLTVV.

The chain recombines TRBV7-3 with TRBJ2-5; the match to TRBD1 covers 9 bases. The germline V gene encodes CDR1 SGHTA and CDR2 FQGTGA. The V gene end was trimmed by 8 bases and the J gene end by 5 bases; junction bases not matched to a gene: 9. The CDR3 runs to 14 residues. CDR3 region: CASSRTGVWETQYF. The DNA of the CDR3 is TGTGCCAGCTCCCGGACAGGGGTTTGGGAGACCCAGTACTTC. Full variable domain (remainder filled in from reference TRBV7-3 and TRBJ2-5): GAGVSQTPSNKVTEKGKYVELRCDPISGHTALYWYRQSLGQGPEFLIYFQGTGAADDSGLPNDRFFAVRPEGSVSTLKIQRTERGDSAVYLCASSRTGVWETQYFGPGTRLLVL.

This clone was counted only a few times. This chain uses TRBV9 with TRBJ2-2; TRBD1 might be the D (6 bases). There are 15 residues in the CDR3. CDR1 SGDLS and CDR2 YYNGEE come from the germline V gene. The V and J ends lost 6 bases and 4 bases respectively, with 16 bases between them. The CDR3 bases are TGTGCCAGCACGGAAGGAGTAGGGGGCACCGGGGAGCTGTTTTTT. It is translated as CASTEGVGGTGELFF.

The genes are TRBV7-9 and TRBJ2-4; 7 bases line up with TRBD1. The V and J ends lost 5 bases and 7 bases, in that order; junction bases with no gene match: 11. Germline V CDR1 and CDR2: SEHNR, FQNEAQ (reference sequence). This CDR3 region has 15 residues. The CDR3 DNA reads TGTGCCAGCAGCCGTTACGACAGGGTCGGGAACATTCAGTACTTC. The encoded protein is CASSRYDRVGNIQYF.